Shown below are 11 T cell receptor beta chains from a single sample sequenced in a study of cytotoxic CD8 clonotypes in ibrutinib-treated CLL. Measured with immunoSEQ multiplex PCR; TCRdb has only the in-frame clones, and not every one. The sample consists of some 140,000 clones, over 60% of them appearing once. This sample comprised PBMCs, obtained after 12 months of ibrutinib treatment. The source is a human donor with chronic lymphocytic leukemia.

Only one count was recorded for this clone. CDR3 residues: CASSPSTTGITDTQYF. CDR3 DNA sequence: TGTGCCAGCAGCCCTTCCACAACGGGGATCACAGATACGCAGTATTTT. The genes are TRBV7-4 and TRBJ2-3, with D possibly matching TRBD2 (5 bases). The CDR3 spans 16 residues. Germline CDR1 SGHVT, CDR2 SQSDAQ. V was clipped by 5 bases and J by 2 bases, with 17 bases between them.

The chain has TRBV7-3 and TRBJ2-6, with a possible D match to TRBD1 (5 bases). With 5 bases removed from V and 0 bases from J, the gap between germline ends came to 23 bases. The CDR3 is 20 amino acids. The germline V gene has CDR1 SGHTA and CDR2 FQGTGA. The CDR3 bases are TGTGCCAGCAGCCCATACCCAGGGTTTAGGACCCCCTCTGGGGCCAACGTCCTGACTTTC. It yields the protein CASSPYPGFRTPSGANVLTF.

V usage is TRBV9 and J usage is TRBJ2-7, with 12 bases lining up with TRBD1. V shed 0 bases, J shed 6 bases, and the junction held 4 bases outside the gene matches. Germline-derived CDR1 and CDR2 are SGDLS and YYNGEE. This CDR3 comprises 15 residues. The CDR3 region is CASSVDGTGGTEQYF. CDR3 DNA sequence: TGTGCCAGCAGCGTAGATGGGACAGGGGGCACCGAGCAGTACTTC.

V is TRBV6-1 and J is TRBJ2-5; D is unclear. This CDR3 is 13 amino acids long. Trimming cost V 4 bases and J 0 bases, with 6 bases left between them. Germline values: CDR1 MNHNS, CDR2 SASEGT. For the CDR3, the DNA is TGTGCCAGCAGTGCAACGTACCAAGAGACCCAGTACTTC. Translated, it gives CASSATYQETQYF.

At least ten counts were recorded for this clone. This sample also contains other DNA sequences that code for the same CDR3. V gene TRBV19 combines with J gene TRBJ1-5; D gene uncertain. This CDR3 contains 15 residues. Germline assignment: CDR1 LNHDA and CDR2 SQIVND (reference sequence). V lost 3 bases and J lost 0, with 9 bases in between. CDR3 sequence: CASSMTPYSNQPQHF. Here the CDR3 DNA reads TGTGCCAGTAGTATGACCCCTTATAGCAATCAGCCCCAGCATTTT.

V is TRBV15 and J is TRBJ2-5; 8 bases line up with TRBD2. The CDR3 loop spans 16 amino acids. V gave up 3 bases and J gave up 2 bases; unmatched junction bases: 8. Germline V gives CDR1 LNHNV, CDR2 YYDKDF (reference sequence). The CDR3 sequence: CATSRDLAGRQETQYF. The CDR3 nucleotides read TGTGCCACCAGCAGGGATTTAGCGGGACGACAAGAGACCCAGTACTTC.

This rearrangement joins TRBV7-8 to TRBJ2-7; 7 positions agree with TRBD2. In germline, CDR1 is SGHVS, CDR2 FQNEAQ. The CDR3 runs 13 residues. With 3 bases clipped from V and 8 bases from J, the junction kept 7 bases outside the gene matches. The DNA for the CDR3 is TGTGCCAGCAGCTTTAGAGCGGGAACTCAGCAGTACTTC. Its protein is CASSFRAGTQQYF.

This clone was seen a few times. Mismatch with germline at one junction end may stem from a read error. V gene TRBV7-7 combines with J gene TRBJ2-7, with 8 bases identical to TRBD1. CDR1 is SSHAT and CDR2 is FNYEAQ in the germline V gene (reference sequence). The CDR3 is 15 residues long. Written as DNA, the CDR3 is TGTGCTAGCAGCTTAGTGTTGACAGGGGTGAGCGAGCAGTACTTC. Translated, it gives CASSLVLTGVSEQYF.

The gene calls are TRBV4-3 and TRBJ2-1; D perhaps matches TRBD2 (5 bases). Trimming shortened V by 0 bases and J by 5 bases, and 26 bases separated the two germline ends. This CDR3 is built from 20 residues. From germline, CDR1 is LGHNA and CDR2 YSLEER. As DNA, the CDR3 is TGCGCCAGCAGCCAAGATAACGACCCACGGGGAAGGTTAAGTGACAATGAGCAGTTCTTC. This translates into CASSQDNDPRGRLSDNEQFF.

This clone was detected once. The V and J genes are TRBV5-1 and TRBJ2-2; TRBD2 aligns across 10 bases. The ends lost 6 bases at V and 1 base at J; junction bases unmatched: 9. The germline V gene has CDR1 SGHRS and CDR2 YFSETQ. The CDR3 loop spans 17 amino acids. The DNA for the CDR3 is TGCGCCAGCACTCGAGTGGGACTAGCGAGGAACACCGGGGAGCTGTTTTTT. It is translated as CASTRVGLARNTGELFF.

V usage is TRBV4-2 and J usage is TRBJ2-1, with 12 bases lining up with TRBD2. This CDR3 has 19 residues. Germline CDR1 LGHNA, CDR2 YNFKEQ. V lost 3 bases, J lost 1 base, and 10 bases stayed unmatched. The CDR3 loop reads CASSHVTSGSYWSYNEQFF. The CDR3 nucleotides read TGTGCCAGCAGCCACGTGACTAGCGGGAGTTATTGGTCCTACAATGAGCAGTTCTTC.